The clone carrying this TCR beta chain was seen at least ten times. This CDR3 spans 15 amino acids. Germline V gives CDR1 SNHLY, CDR2 FYNNEI. Deletions cut 5 bases from V and 0 bases from J, with 12 bases between. The sample originates from a study of T cells in Graves' hyperthyroidism and ophthalmopathy. RNA transcripts were the template for amplifying TCR beta CDR3 regions. First-round RT-PCR of the TCR CDR3 relied on the HTBI primer set. Via MiXCR, TCRdb re-called the multiplex PCR reads, giving one row per CDR3 protein. The profile covers 350,000 to 450,000 distinct CDR3 sequences, with 17% appearing a single time and almost 35% taken by the ten largest.

Sequenced material: blood. The sequence came from a woman aged 25-40 years with Graves' hyperthyroidism that later progressed to Graves' ophthalmopathy. V is TRBV2 and J is TRBJ2-3; no clear D gene. The CDR3: CASSRMGGSTDTQYF. The CDR3 nucleotides are TGTGCCAGCAGTCGAATGGGCGGTAGCACAGATACGCAGTATTTT.